What follows is one TCR beta chain and its context. Its antigen is unidentified. Profiling relied on immunoSEQ multiplex PCR, and the TCRdb table lists in-frame clones only, not all of them. The repertoire consists of some 66,000 clones, with just under 95% occurring once and the leading ten covering about 3%. The data stem from a study of T cells after posttransplantation cyclophosphamide. Whole-study results and caveats: Donor CD8+ memory clones often dominated recipient blood repertoires at later times.

Trimming cost V 1 base and J 2 bases, with 8 bases left between them. The CDR3 is 13 residues long. Germline loops: CDR1 SQVTM, CDR2 ANQGSEA. The rearrangement uses TRBV29-1 and TRBJ2-5, with D possibly TRBD2 on 5 matching bases. Sequencing input: PBMCs. This TCR was sampled from a woman aged 25 to 39 in good health and a related stem cell transplant donor. CDR3: CSVEGTSQETQYF. The CDR3 DNA reads TGCAGCGTTGAAGGTACTAGTCAAGAGACCCAGTACTTC.